These 12 T cell receptor beta chains originate from one sample sequenced in a study of cytomegalovirus exposure and HLA in healthy donors. Amplification used 60 Vbeta primers and 13 Jbeta primers. The table came from immunoSEQ multiplex PCR; TCRdb's copy has only in-frame clones and leaves some out. The sample has roughly 120,000 clones; 15% are singletons. Sequencing was performed on PBMCs. All receptors come from a woman in her late teens or twenties in good health and CMV-seronegative.

J is TRBJ2-5 and V is TRBV6-5, with TRBD2 as a possible D gene (5 bases). V shed 7 bases and J shed 2 bases, with 11 bases lying between them. CDR1 is MNHEY, CDR2 SVGAGI, per germline. The length of the CDR3 is 13 residues. CDR3 DNA: TGTGCCAGCAATCCCGGGAATCAAGAGACCCAGTACTTC. It translates to CASNPGNQETQYF.

V gene TRBV7-2 combines with J gene TRBJ1-1, with D perhaps matching TRBD1 (5 bases). Per germline, CDR1 SGHTA and CDR2 FQGNSA. The CDR3 has 17 amino acids. V lost 2 bases and J lost 0, with 16 bases in between. CDR3: CASSLTGGVLLNTEAFF. The CDR3 region has the DNA TGTGCCAGCAGCTTAACAGGTGGAGTCCTTTTGAACACTGAAGCTTTCTTT.

Only a few counts were recorded for this clone. CDR3 nucleotide sequence: TGTGCCAGCGGATCGACAGGGGATGGAAACACCATATATTTT. Its translation is CASGSTGDGNTIYF. The chain uses TRBV9 and TRBJ1-3, with TRBD1 matching over 8 bases. Per the germline V gene, CDR1 is SGDLS and CDR2 is YYNGEE. The CDR3 consists of 14 residues. Losses at the gene ends were 7 bases for V and 3 bases for J; bases not matched to a gene: 6.

The table lists this clone with a few counts. The chain couples TRBV28 to TRBJ2-7; D possibly corresponds to TRBD1 (5 bases). CDR3 length: 14 amino acids. Germline lookup yields CDR1 MDHEN and CDR2 SYDVKM. Trimming cost V 9 bases and J 1 base, with 16 bases left between them. CDR3 in DNA: TGTGCCAGTTGGGGCCAGGGATGGTCCTACGAGCAGTACTTC. Its protein product is CASWGQGWSYEQYF.

A few counts support this clone. The V gene is TRBV5-1, the J gene TRBJ1-4, with 9 bases fitting TRBD1. V was pared by 4 bases and J by 7 bases, with 8 bases of the junction left unmatched. Germline assignment: CDR1 SGHRS and CDR2 YFSETQ. The CDR3 is 15 amino acids. The CDR3 loop reads CASSSGQGWVEKLFF. CDR3 nucleotides: TGCGCCAGCAGCAGTGGACAGGGGTGGGTTGAAAAACTGTTTTTT.

The V and J genes are TRBV19 and TRBJ1-5; 7 positions agree with TRBD1. Germline CDR1 reads LNHDA; CDR2 reads SQIVND (reference sequence). The CDR3 loop spans 14 amino acids. The V segment lost 5 bases and the J segment 7 bases; nucleotides outside the gene matches: 8. Here the CDR3 DNA reads TGTGCCAGTAGTTTTGACAGGGTTCGGCAGCCCCAGCATTTT. Translated: CASSFDRVRQPQHF.

This clone has a single count. The chain joins TRBV5-1 to TRBJ2-3, with unresolved D. The germline gives CDR1 SGHRS, CDR2 YFSETQ. This CDR3 has 16 amino acids. The V gene lost 5 bases and the J gene lost 0 bases, with 16 bases spanning the gap. The CDR3 DNA sequence: TGCGCCAGCAGTATAAACGGTGATCCTAGCACAGATACGCAGTATTTT. This encodes CASSINGDPSTDTQYF.

This clone was counted only a few times. J is TRBJ2-7 and V is TRBV4-3, with D perhaps TRBD2 (5 bases). V gave up 0 bases and J gave up 5 bases, with 14 bases separating them. Germline loops: CDR1 LGHNA, CDR2 YSLEER. This CDR3 comprises 15 residues. CDR3 residues: CASSQETRGFDEQYF. The CDR3 nucleotides are TGCGCCAGCAGCCAAGAGACAAGAGGGTTTGACGAGCAGTACTTC.

V usage is TRBV28 and J usage is TRBJ1-2; 7 bases agree with TRBD1. Germline CDR1 is MDHEN and CDR2 is SYDVKM. The CDR3 is made up of 13 amino acids. Trimming at V came to 4 bases and at J to 6 bases, leaving 5 bases not matched to a gene. This chain's CDR3 is CASSSSTGDGYTF. The CDR3 DNA follows: TGTGCCAGCAGTTCCTCTACAGGGGATGGCTACACCTTC.

This clone came up a few times. The chain links TRBV11-2 to TRBJ1-2; 9 nucleotides agree with TRBD1. This CDR3 spans 16 amino acids. Germline V gene data show CDR1 as SGHAT and CDR2 as FQNNGV. The junction had 15 bases not matched to a gene; V was cut back by 6 bases and J by 7 bases. CDR3 in DNA: TGTGCCAGCAGTCCTCGAACCGGGACAGGGACCTCTGGCTACACCTTC. Translating gives CASSPRTGTGTSGYTF.

The chain employs TRBV27 and TRBJ1-5; D perhaps matches TRBD1 (5 bases). Germline-derived CDR1 and CDR2 are MNHEY and SMNVEV (reference sequence). The CDR3 is 13 amino acids. V shed 4 bases and J shed 9 bases, with 13 bases lying between them. The DNA of the CDR3 is TGTGCCAGCAGTTCCTATTGGGGCACGCCCCAGCATTTT. It specifies CASSSYWGTPQHF.

This rearrangement joins TRBV28 to TRBJ1-1; D not certain. CDR1 is MDHEN, CDR2 SYDVKM, per germline. V lost 6 bases, J lost 4 bases, and 15 bases lay in between. The CDR3 loop spans 14 amino acids. This chain's CDR3 is CASSSTESSTEAFF. CDR3 bases: TGTGCCAGCAGCTCGACGGAGTCGTCCACTGAAGCTTTCTTT.